This T cell receptor beta chain was recorded in a study of blood T cell repertoires in COVID-19. About the research overall: Some COVID-19 samples were acute and others convalescent; all came from the United States, Italy and Spain. T cells, B-cell-depleted T cells, or PBMCs supplied cDNA or gDNA.

The junction had 9 bases not matched to a gene; V was cut back by 3 bases and J by 5 bases. Germline CDR1 reads SQVTM; CDR2 reads ANQGSEA. CDR3 length: 15 residues. Profiled with immunoSEQ multiplex PCR; TCRdb holds only in-frame clones, not every one. The table shows 70,000 to 85,000 clones, with around 83% occurring only once. The chain combines TRBV29-1 with TRBJ1-1, with TRBD1 matching 10 bases. The sequencing sample was made of peripheral blood. The source is a human donor in a cohort sampled during active COVID-19. The CDR3 coding sequence is TGCAGCGTTGAGGCCTCCGGGACAGGGGTAACTGAAGCTTTCTTT. Translating gives CSVEASGTGVTEAFF.